This TCR beta chain was observed in a study of post-analysis software for immune sequencing data. Sequencing libraries made from TCR beta cDNA carried unique molecular identifiers. Each sample of roughly 0.85 to 11 million input T cells yielded around 500,000 cDNA molecules, so each molecule approximated one T cell. TCRdb recomputed calls from the PCR reads with MiXCR, one row per CDR3 protein. Counted here are 400,000 to 500,000 distinct CDR3 sequences, approximately 42% occurring once; the ten biggest clones make up 6% to 9%. The CDR3 extends over 13 amino acids. V dropped 10 bases and J dropped 0 bases, with 9 bases sitting between them. Germline values: CDR1 MDHEN, CDR2 SYDVKM. Notes on the study in general: In patients, about 5 TRBV segments were more frequent than in controls, with TRBV5-6, TRBV5-1 and TRBV20-1 among them. People with multiple sclerosis had a significantly lower normalized Chao1 diversity than controls did.

Worth noting for this clonotype: Its antigen is unknown.

The sequence derives from a girl aged 2-10 years with multiple sclerosis. The J gene is TRBJ1-4, the V gene TRBV28; a weak D match, TRBD1 (5 bases). The sequenced sample was blood. The CDR3 loop is CATQGATNEKLFF. DNA of the CDR3: TGTGCCACCCAAGGGGCAACTAATGAAAAACTGTTTTTT.